These 25 T cell receptor beta chains originate from one sample sequenced in a study of T-cell reconstitution after alpha-beta-depleted transplantation in children. Preparation of the TCRbeta library was carried out with unique molecular identifiers. From the PCR reads, TCRdb called clonotypes with MiXCR, one entry per CDR3 protein. The sample records around 600,000 distinct CDR3 sequences, 15% to 20% being singletons. The specimen comprised PBMCs from the stem cell graft donor, sampled from the stem cell graft. The receptors derive from a human donor who donated a stem cell graft to a child with acute myeloid leukemia.

This clonotype came up many times. The CDR3 DNA is TGTGCCAGCAGTTCTGGGGGACCTGAGCAGTTCTTC. Protein product: CASSSGGPEQFF. The chain combines TRBV12-3 or TRBV12-4 with TRBJ2-1; D tentatively fits TRBD1 or TRBD2 (5 bases each). V shed 4 bases and J shed 9 bases, with 10 bases lying between them. The CDR3 consists of 12 residues.

Ten or more counts support this clonotype. The chain joins TRBV21-1 to TRBJ2-7. TRBV21-1 is a listed pseudogene. This CDR3 is built from 13 residues. The CDR3 sequence is CASSKYGTNEQYV. The CDR3 nucleotides are TGTGCCAGCAGCAAATACGGCACGAACGAGCAGTACGTC.

In this sample, this clonotype turned up a few times. V gene TRBV11-2 combines with J gene TRBJ2-7; 11 nucleotides agree with TRBD1. Trimming cost V 4 bases and J 3 bases; bases outside gene matches: 5. The CDR3 is made up of 15 amino acids. Germline lookup yields CDR1 SGHAT and CDR2 FQNNGV. The DNA of the CDR3 is TGTGCCAGCAGCTACGGGACAGGGGGAGTCTACGAGCAGTACTTC. Its protein is CASSYGTGGVYEQYF.

This clonotype was seen a few times. The chain has TRBV20-1 and TRBJ1-6, with D tentatively TRBD1 (5 bases). Trimming stripped 6 bases from V and 8 bases from J, with 14 bases between. Germline CDR1 and CDR2: DFQATT and SNEGSKA (reference sequence). This CDR3 spans 13 amino acids. CDR3 coding DNA: TGCAGTGCCCCGAGGGGAAGTGATTCACCCCTCCACTTT. Translation: CSAPRGSDSPLHF.

Remarks on this clonotype: This may be a read error: a much more frequent sequence differs by one nucleotide. The chain links TRBV20-1 to TRBJ2-1; no clear D gene. Per the germline V gene, CDR1 is DFQATT and CDR2 is SNEGSKA (reference sequence). Trimming left V 8 bases short and J 8 bases short, with 16 bases between. This CDR3 is 12 amino acids long. The CDR3 DNA sequence: TGCAGTTCTGACTTGCAGTCCGATGAGCAGTTCTTC. This gives the protein CSSDLQSDEQFF.

The V gene is TRBV6-5, the J gene TRBJ2-3; 10 bases are shared with TRBD2. The ends lost 0 bases at V and 5 bases at J; junction bases unmatched: 11. CDR3 length: 18 residues. CDR1 is MNHEY, CDR2 SVGAGI, per germline. The CDR3 nucleotides read TGTGCCAGCAGTTACTCGACCGCTAGCGGGGGCCCAAGAGATACGCAGTATTTT. This codes for CASSYSTASGGPRDTQYF.

In this sample, this clonotype turned up many times. The chain is built from TRBV5-1 and TRBJ1-4; D gene ambiguous. CDR3 length: 16 amino acids. V lost 4 bases, J lost 0 bases, and 13 bases lay in between. In germline, CDR1 is SGHRS, CDR2 YFSETQ. The DNA for the CDR3 is TGCGCCAGCAGCCGGTTCAGGTCCCCAACTAATGAAAAACTGTTTTTT. Translated: CASSRFRSPTNEKLFF.

This clonotype was seen many times. The chain is built from TRBV5-1 and TRBJ2-7, with TRBD1 matching 9 bases. The CDR3 length is 14 residues. V trimming: 2 bases; J trimming: 5 bases; junction bases outside the gene matches: 5. Germline V gene lookup returns CDR1 SGHRS and CDR2 YFSETQ. In nucleotides, the CDR3 is TGCGCCAGCAGCTTAGGGACAGGGACGGACGAGCAGTACGTC. Protein sequence: CASSLGTGTDEQYV.

As to this clonotype: One junction end does not reproduce the germline sequence, and a read error may be involved. This chain links TRBV5-6 with TRBJ2-6; a weak D match, TRBD1 (6 bases). The CDR3 loop spans 15 amino acids. Germline values: CDR1 SGHDT, CDR2 YYEEEE. The CDR3 DNA reads as TGTGTCAGCAGATTACAGGGTTCTGGGGCCAACGTCCTGACTTTC. It translates to CVSRLQGSGANVLTF.

Comment on this clonotype: A read error is possible here, since a much larger clone lies one base away. The chain is built from TRBV20-1 and TRBJ1-1, with 10 bases identical to TRBD1. CDR3 length: 12 residues. The germline V gene encodes CDR1 DFQATT and CDR2 SNEGSKA (reference sequence). The CDR3 loop is CGAPGQGPEAFF. The CDR3, as DNA: TGCGGTGCTCCGGGACAGGGGCCTGAAGCTTTCTTT.

This clonotype was seen ten or more times. The gene calls are TRBV15 and TRBJ2-3; D gene uncertain. Per the germline V gene, CDR1 is LNHNV and CDR2 is YYDKDF (reference sequence). With 5 bases removed from V and 5 bases from J, the gap between germline ends came to 14 bases. The CDR3 runs 14 residues. The CDR3 reads CATSGSASLDTQYF. The DNA for the CDR3 is TGTGCCACCAGCGGGTCCGCATCCCTAGATACGCAGTATTTT.

The chain is built from TRBV7-9 and TRBJ2-5, with TRBD1 as a possible D gene (6 bases). This CDR3 is 13 amino acids long. Germline CDR1 is SEHNR and CDR2 is FQNEAQ (reference sequence). Trimming took off 5 bases at V and 5 bases at J, with 12 bases between the two ends. The CDR3 bases are TGTGCCAGCAGCCCCGTTGGGGGCGAGACCCAGTACTTC. Its translation is CASSPVGGETQYF.

This clonotype has a handful of counts. J is TRBJ2-7 and V is TRBV4-1; no firm D call. This CDR3 region has 15 residues. The V gene lost 1 base and the J gene lost 2 bases, with 12 bases spanning the gap. Germline CDR1 reads MGHRA; CDR2 reads YSYEKL. The CDR3 sequence is CASSQGEGLAYEQYF. In DNA, the CDR3 is TGCGCCAGCAGCCAAGGCGAAGGGTTGGCCTACGAGCAGTACTTC.

This sequence joins TRBV20-1 and TRBJ2-5, with a tentative D call TRBD2 (5 bases). Germline assignment: CDR1 DFQATT and CDR2 SNEGSKA (reference sequence). V lost 2 bases, J lost 5 bases, and 18 bases lay in between. The CDR3 length is 15 residues. The CDR3 is CSARYRGLSGETQYF. The CDR3 nucleotides read TGCAGTGCTAGATATAGAGGGCTCAGTGGGGAGACCCAGTACTTC.

This clonotype was detected many times. The chain combines TRBV20-1 with TRBJ1-5, with a tentative D call TRBD1 (5 bases). This CDR3 region has 17 residues. Between the trimmed V and J ends, which lost 0 bases and 6 bases, there was a span of 21 bases. Per the germline V gene, CDR1 is DFQATT and CDR2 is SNEGSKA (reference sequence). The DNA of the CDR3 is TGCAGTGCTAGAGATATTGGGGAGGCAGGGAGACTTCAGCCCCAGCATTTT. Its translation: CSARDIGEAGRLQPQHF.

The chain employs TRBV7-9 and TRBJ1-3; no clear D. The CDR3 runs to 14 residues. V was shortened by 9 bases and J by 0 bases, with 12 bases between the two germline ends. CDR1 is SEHNR and CDR2 is FQNEAQ in the germline V gene (reference sequence). CDR3 protein: CASARDGSGNTIYF. In DNA form, the CDR3 reads TGTGCCAGTGCCAGAGACGGCTCTGGAAACACCATATATTTT. The whole variable domain, remainder taken from reference TRBV7-9 and TRBJ1-3, is DTGVSQNPRHKITKRGQNVTFRCDPISEHNRLYWYRQTLGQGPEFLTYFQNEAQLEKSRLLSDRFSAERPKGSFSTLEIQRTEQGDSAMYLCASARDGSGNTIYFGEGSWLTVV.

This clonotype came up a few times. CDR3 residues: CASRWTEETQYF. In DNA form, the CDR3 reads TGCGCCAGCAGGTGGACAGAAGAGACCCAGTACTTC. The chain has TRBV5-1 and TRBJ2-5, with a tentative D call TRBD1 (6 bases). CDR1 and CDR2 (germline): SGHRS, YFSETQ. The germline V and J ends were trimmed by 5 bases and 3 bases, with 8 bases remaining between them. This CDR3 region has 12 residues.

The chain uses TRBV7-9 and TRBJ1-4, with 9 bases lining up with TRBD1. The CDR3 totals 15 residues. Germline assignment: CDR1 SEHNR and CDR2 FQNEAQ (reference sequence). The V segment lost 5 bases and the J segment 6 bases; nucleotides outside the gene matches: 7. CDR3 sequence (DNA): TGTGCCAGCAGCGGCACAGGGGGCGCGGATGAAAAACTGTTTTTT. Residues: CASSGTGGADEKLFF.

The chain couples TRBV12-3 or TRBV12-4 to TRBJ2-7; TRBD1 matches at 7 bases. The CDR3 is made up of 14 amino acids. Trimming removed 8 bases from V and 2 bases from J; junction bases left unmatched: 9. CDR3 amino acids: CASAQQGTPYEQYF. CDR3 DNA sequence: TGTGCCAGCGCTCAACAGGGGACCCCCTACGAGCAGTACTTC.

The sample holds a few counts of this clonotype. The genes are TRBV27 and TRBJ1-1, with 10 bases identical to TRBD1. The V gene's germline CDR1 is MNHEY and CDR2 SMNVEV (reference sequence). This CDR3 spans 15 amino acids. With V trimmed by 0 bases and J by 7 bases, 5 bases remained unmatched. The CDR3 nucleotides are TGTGCCAGCAGTTTATCGCTCGGGACAGGGGATGAAGCTTTCTTT. The encoded protein is CASSLSLGTGDEAFF.

This clonotype was found many times. CDR3 sequence: CSARRPRGTTDTQYF. CDR3 coding DNA: TGCAGTGCTAGAAGGCCTAGGGGGACCACAGATACGCAGTATTTT. This sequence joins TRBV20-1 and TRBJ2-3; TRBD1 might be the D (6 bases). V shed 2 bases and J shed 2 bases, with 14 bases lying between them. This CDR3 comprises 15 residues. Germline values: CDR1 DFQATT, CDR2 SNEGSKA (reference sequence).

This clonotype occurred many times. The V and J genes are TRBV27 and TRBJ1-1; unclear D gene. The CDR3 contains 14 residues. Germline V gene data show CDR1 as MNHEY and CDR2 as SMNVEV (reference sequence). Trimming removed 4 bases from V and 5 bases from J, with 14 bases in between. CDR3 amino acids: CASSYRTPGTEAFF. For the CDR3, the DNA is TGTGCCAGCAGTTACAGAACGCCCGGGACTGAAGCTTTCTTT.

This clonotype was seen repeatedly, ten times or more. V and J are TRBV29-1 and TRBJ2-1; 7 positions match TRBD2. Trimming at V came to 1 base and at J to 3 bases, leaving 3 bases not matched to a gene. Germline V CDR1 and CDR2: SQVTM, ANQGSEA. The CDR3 is 14 amino acids. CDR3 nucleotides: TGCAGCGTTGAAGTATCGGGGGGCTACAATGAGCAGTTCTTC. This gives the protein CSVEVSGGYNEQFF.

The chain employs TRBV7-2 and TRBJ1-5; D is undetermined. CDR1 SGHTA and CDR2 FQGNSA come from the germline V gene. V was clipped by 3 bases and J by 2 bases, with 11 bases between them. The CDR3 has 15 residues. CDR3 nucleotide sequence: TGTGCCAGCAGCTTGGGGTGGGCAGGCAATCAGCCCCAGCATTTT. Translation gives CASSLGWAGNQPQHF.

Ten or more counts support this clonotype. The chain recombines TRBV7-2 with TRBJ2-3; a weak D match, TRBD2 (5 bases). The CDR3 length is 15 residues. Trimming cost V 0 bases and J 0 bases, with 7 bases left between them. Germline V CDR1 and CDR2: SGHTA, FQGNSA. CDR3 in DNA: TGTGCCAGCAGCTTAGCGCGGACTAGCACAGATACGCAGTATTTT. It codes for CASSLARTSTDTQYF.